This is a list of T cell receptor beta chains from one sample in a study of blood T cells in healthy people across ages. MiXCR, run by TCRdb on the 5' RACE reads, gives a single entry per CDR3 protein. This sample has roughly 1.5 million distinct CDR3 sequences; 42% occur once, and the top ten carry just over 4%. Sequencing input: blood. These receptors were collected from a young woman in good health. Each CDR3 is given with its conserved first and last residue. The D gene is left open where the match is weak. Not all rows give a size; the values are once, few, many and, for expanded clones, a class.

>few|TRBV3-1|TRBJ1-2|TRBD1
CASSQYRTGTNYGYTF
TGTGCCAGCAGCCAGTACCGGACAGGAACTAACTATGGCTACACCTTC
>few|TRBV11-1|TRBJ2-1|-
CASILEAGNNEQFF
TGTGCCAGCATCTTGGAAGCGGGTAACAATGAGCAGTTCTTC
>-|TRBV29-1|TRBJ1-1|TRBD1
CSVGDRGGSEAFF
TGCAGCGTGGGGGACAGGGGAGGGTCTGAAGCTTTCTTT
>-|TRBV12-3/TRBV12-4|TRBJ2-5|TRBD2
CTSSSLAGQETQYF
TGTACCAGCAGTTCACTAGCGGGGCAAGAGACCCAGTACTTC
>few|TRBV9|TRBJ2-1|-
CASSVDGAYNEQFF
TGTGCCAGCAGCGTAGACGGGGCCTACAATGAGCAGTTCTTC
>-|TRBV5-1|TRBJ2-7|-
CASSLGVAEDSYEQYF
TGCGCCAGCAGCCTGGGGGTGGCAGAAGACTCCTACGAGCAGTACTTC
>-|TRBV12-3/TRBV12-4|TRBJ2-4|TRBD2
CASTISGGAAKNIQYF
TGTGCCAGCACCATTAGCGGGGGGGCAGCCAAAAACATTCAGTACTTC
>few|TRBV3-1|TRBJ1-1|-
CASSGRPREAFF
TGTGCCAGCAGCGGCCGGCCGCGGGAAGCTTTCTTT
>-|TRBV12-3/TRBV12-4|TRBJ1-2|TRBD1
CASRRSTGFGYIF
TGTGCCAGCAGACGTTCGACAGGGTTTGGCTACATCTTC
>few|TRBV12-3/TRBV12-4|TRBJ2-1|TRBD2
CASSPEGLVGEQFF
TGTGCCAGCTCCCCGGAGGGACTAGTGGGTGAGCAGTTCTTC
>few|TRBV25-1|TRBJ2-3|-
CASSVGVHTDTQYF
TGTGCCAGCAGTGTGGGGGTCCACACAGATACGCAGTATTTT
>-|TRBV29-1|TRBJ1-2|-
CSVEDLNRYGYTF
TGCAGCGTTGAAGATCTGAATCGCTATGGCTACACCTTC
>-|TRBV27|TRBJ1-1|-
CVSRRDWNTEAFF
TGTGTCAGCAGACGGGACTGGAACACTGAAGCTTTCTTT
>-|TRBV18|TRBJ2-7|-
CASSPSRQYAYEQYF
TGTGCCAGCTCACCATCGAGACAGTACGCCTACGAGCAGTACTTC
>-|TRBV5-1|TRBJ1-1|-
CASSLNLGGTEVFF
TGCGCCAGCAGTTTAAATCTGGGAGGCACTGAAGTTTTCTTT
>-|TRBV30|TRBJ2-5|-
CAWSVGGQETQYF
TGTGCCTGGAGTGTTGGGGGCCAAGAGACCCAGTACTTC
>-|TRBV10-3|TRBJ2-7|-
CAITPGDSSSYEQYF
TGTGCCATCACCCCGGGGGACTCAAGCTCCTACGAGCAGTACTTC
>-|TRBV2|TRBJ1-6|-
CASSRGSPNNSPLHF
TGTGCCAGCAGCCGGGGGAGCCCCAATAATTCACCCCTCCACTTT
>few|TRBV6-5|TRBJ1-2|-
CASSYSISEGGGYGYTF
TGTGCCAGCAGTTACTCGATAAGTGAGGGAGGTGGCTATGGCTACACCTTC
>few|TRBV7-2|TRBJ2-5|TRBD2
CASSLGLGLAGLETQYF
TGTGCCAGCAGCTTAGGGCTGGGGCTAGCGGGATTAGAGACCCAGTACTTC
>many|TRBV5-1|TRBJ2-3|-
CASSLADLSTQYF
TGCGCCAGCAGCTTGGCCGACCTCTCGACGCAGTATTTT
>few|TRBV7-9|TRBJ2-1|-
CASSSLLAAESDEQFF
TGTGCCAGCAGCTCCCTCTTAGCGGCTGAGTCGGATGAGCAGTTCTTC
>-|TRBV15|TRBJ1-2|-
CATSRGEGTYGYTF
TGTGCCACCAGCAGAGGAGAAGGGACCTATGGCTACACCTTC
>-|TRBV6-1|TRBJ1-4|-
CASRGRGTATNEKLFF
TGTGCCAGCAGGGGGAGGGGGACCGCAACTAATGAAAAACTGTTTTTT
>few|TRBV12-3/TRBV12-4|TRBJ1-5|-
CASSPGSSNQPQHF
TGTGCCAGCAGTCCCGGCTCTAGCAATCAGCCCCAGCATTTT
>-|TRBV6-1|TRBJ1-4|-
CASSEGRGNNEKLFF
TGTGCCAGCAGTGAAGGGAGGGGGAATAATGAAAAACTGTTTTTT
>-|TRBV20-1|TRBJ2-7|TRBD2
CSARAKGPTSGQVYEQYF
TGCAGTGCTAGAGCCAAGGGCCCGACTAGCGGCCAAGTCTACGAGCAGTACTTC
>many|TRBV7-2|TRBJ1-2|TRBD1
CASSLGTDYGYTF
TGTGCCAGCAGCCTGGGGACAGATTATGGCTACACCTTC
>-|TRBV7-2|TRBJ1-2|-
CASSLVGESGYTF
TGTGCCAGCAGCTTAGTTGGGGAATCTGGCTACACCTTC
>-|TRBV28|TRBJ2-1|TRBD2
CASRSGLAGIGEQFF
TGTGCCAGCAGGTCTGGACTAGCGGGAATCGGTGAGCAGTTCTTC
>few|TRBV7-9|TRBJ1-6|-
CASSLGSGPANSPLHF
TGTGCCAGCAGCTTAGGGTCCGGTCCAGCTAATTCACCCCTCCACTTT
>few|TRBV9|TRBJ1-2|TRBD1
CASSTRTGMGGYTF
TGTGCCAGCAGCACCCGGACAGGGATGGGTGGCTACACCTTC
>-|TRBV4-1|TRBJ2-4|TRBD1
CASSQDPDRAQNIQYF
TGCGCCAGCAGCCAAGATCCGGACAGGGCTCAAAACATTCAGTACTTC
>few|TRBV6-2/TRBV6-3|TRBJ1-1|TRBD1
CASTLPGQRTNTEAFF
TGTGCCAGCACCCTCCCGGGACAGAGAACAAACACTGAAGCTTTCTTT
>-|TRBV7-6|TRBJ1-6|-
CASSLHRISSPLHF
TGTGCCAGCAGCTTACACAGGATCAGCTCACCCCTCCACTTT